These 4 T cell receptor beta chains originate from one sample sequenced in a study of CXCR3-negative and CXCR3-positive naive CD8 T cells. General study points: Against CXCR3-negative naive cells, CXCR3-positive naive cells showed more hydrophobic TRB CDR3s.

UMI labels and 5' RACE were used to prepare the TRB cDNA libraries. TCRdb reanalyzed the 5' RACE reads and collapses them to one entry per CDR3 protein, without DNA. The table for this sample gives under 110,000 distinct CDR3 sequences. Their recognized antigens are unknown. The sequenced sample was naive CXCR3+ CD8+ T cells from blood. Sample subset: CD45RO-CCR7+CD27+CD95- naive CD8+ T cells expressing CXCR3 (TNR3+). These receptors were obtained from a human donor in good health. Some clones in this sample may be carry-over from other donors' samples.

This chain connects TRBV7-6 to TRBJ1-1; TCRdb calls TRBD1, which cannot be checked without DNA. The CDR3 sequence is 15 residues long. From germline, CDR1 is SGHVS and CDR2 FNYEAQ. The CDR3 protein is CASSLATDTGSEAFF.

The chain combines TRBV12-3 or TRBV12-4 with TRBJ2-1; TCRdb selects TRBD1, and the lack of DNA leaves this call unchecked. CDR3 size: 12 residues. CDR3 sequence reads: CASSAPYNEQFF.

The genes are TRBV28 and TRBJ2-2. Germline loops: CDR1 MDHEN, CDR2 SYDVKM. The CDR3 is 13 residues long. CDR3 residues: CASSFTYPGELFF.

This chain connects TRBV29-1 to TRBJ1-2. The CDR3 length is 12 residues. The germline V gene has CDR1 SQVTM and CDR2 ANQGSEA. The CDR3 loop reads CSVTSNRYGYTF.